These 8 T cell receptor beta chains share one sample of origin, sequenced in a study of early T cells in non-severe SARS-CoV-2 infection. Via MiXCR, TCRdb re-called the 5' RACE reads, giving one row per CDR3 protein. The sample lists approximately 98,000 distinct CDR3 sequences; roughly 12% were seen once. The sequenced material came from whole blood. These receptors were obtained from an adult who was a healthcare worker with PCR-confirmed SARS-CoV-2 infection or an uninfected control (not recorded which).

This clonotype was counted ten times or more. One end of the junction fails to match germline, which may point to a read error. The chain is built from TRBV5-1 and TRBJ2-2; TRBD2 agrees at 9 bases. The length of the CDR3 is 15 residues. The germline gives CDR1 SGHRS, CDR2 YFSETQ. CDR3 region: CASSYGLANSGELFF. The CDR3 DNA follows: TGCGCCAGCAGCTACGGACTAGCGAACAGCGGGGAGCTGTTTTTT.

In this sample, this clonotype turned up a few times. This chain links TRBV30 with TRBJ1-4; D might be TRBD1 (5 bases). The length of the CDR3 is 14 residues. Per the germline V gene, CDR1 is GTSNPN and CDR2 is SVGIG (reference sequence). Between the trimmed V and J ends, which lost 0 bases and 1 base, there was a span of 6 bases. The CDR3 loop reads CAWSVGGTNEKLFF. In DNA form, the CDR3 reads TGTGCCTGGAGTGTCGGGGGAACTAATGAAAAACTGTTTTTT. The variable domain in full, with the rest retrieved from reference TRBV30 and TRBJ1-4, is SQTIHQWPATLVQPVGSPLSLECTVEGTSNPNLYWYRQAAGRGLQLLFYSVGIGQISSEVPQNLSASRPQDRQFILSSKKLLLSDSGFYLCAWSVGGTNEKLFFGSGTQLSVL.

This clonotype was seen a few times. V gene TRBV2 combines with J gene TRBJ2-2; possible D gene TRBD2, 6 bases. Trimming took 9 bases from V and 3 from J, leaving 8 bases between them. Germline CDR1 is SNHLY and CDR2 is FYNNEI. The CDR3 has 12 amino acids. CDR3 DNA sequence: TGTGCCAGTTGGGACTACACCGGGGAGCTGTTTTTT. This codes for CASWDYTGELFF.

About this clonotype itself: Possible read error: a much larger clone is one base away. The chain uses TRBV5-4 and TRBJ2-5, with D perhaps matching TRBD1 (6 bases). The germline CDR1 and CDR2 sequences are SGHNT and YYREEE (reference sequence). The CDR3 loop spans 13 amino acids. The CDR3 DNA reads as TGTGCCGGCAGCTCCGCAGGGGAAGAGACCCAGTACTTC. Amino acid sequence: CAGSSAGEETQYF.

This clonotype was recorded many times. This chain connects TRBV3-1 to TRBJ1-4; no firm D call. The CDR3 contains 17 residues. Deletions cut 1 base from V and 0 bases from J, with 12 bases between. Germline CDR1 LGHDT, CDR2 YNNKEL (reference sequence). CDR3 in amino acids: CASSQALAEATNEKLFF. DNA of the CDR3: TGTGCCAGCAGCCAAGCATTGGCAGAAGCAACTAATGAAAAACTGTTTTTT.

This chain links TRBV6-5 with TRBJ1-1, with D hard to call. CDR1 and CDR2 (germline): MNHEY, SVGAGI. V lost 1 base and J lost 1, with 4 bases in between. The CDR3 has 13 residues. CDR3: CASSYLGNTEAFF. The CDR3 DNA reads as TGTGCCAGCAGTTACTTGGGGAACACTGAAGCTTTCTTT.

The table lists this clonotype with a few counts. V and J are TRBV29-1 and TRBJ2-2; 8 bases match TRBD1. The CDR3 is made up of 14 amino acids. Trimming cost V 5 bases and J 4 bases; bases outside gene matches: 6. The V gene's germline CDR1 is SQVTM and CDR2 ANQGSEA. CDR3 coding DNA: TGCAGCGTTTCGCAGGGGGCGGTCACCGGGGAGCTGTTTTTT. Amino acids: CSVSQGAVTGELFF.

This clonotype was seen a few times. The chain employs TRBV29-1 and TRBJ2-7; 8 bases align to TRBD2. Germline lookup yields CDR1 SQVTM and CDR2 ANQGSEA. This CDR3 spans 13 amino acids. Losses at the gene ends were 1 base for V and 2 bases for J; bases not matched to a gene: 1. CDR3 sequence: CSVEAGGTYEQYF. For the CDR3, the DNA is TGCAGCGTTGAAGCGGGGGGGACCTACGAGCAGTACTTC.